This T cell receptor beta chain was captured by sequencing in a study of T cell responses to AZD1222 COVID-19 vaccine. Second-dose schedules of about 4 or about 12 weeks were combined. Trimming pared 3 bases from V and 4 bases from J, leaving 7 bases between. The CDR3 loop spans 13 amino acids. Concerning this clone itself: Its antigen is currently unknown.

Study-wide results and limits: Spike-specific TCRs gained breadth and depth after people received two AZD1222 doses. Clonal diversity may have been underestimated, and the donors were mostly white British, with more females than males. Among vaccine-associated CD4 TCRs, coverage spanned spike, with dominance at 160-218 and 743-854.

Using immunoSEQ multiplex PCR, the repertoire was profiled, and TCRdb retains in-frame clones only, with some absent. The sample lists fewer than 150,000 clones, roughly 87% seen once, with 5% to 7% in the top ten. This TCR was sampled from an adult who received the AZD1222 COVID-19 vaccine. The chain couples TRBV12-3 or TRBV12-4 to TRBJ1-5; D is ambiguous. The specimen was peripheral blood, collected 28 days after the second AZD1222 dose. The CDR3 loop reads CASSFDANQPQHF. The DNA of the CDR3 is TGTGCCAGCAGTTTTGACGCGAATCAGCCCCAGCATTTT.